This TCR beta chain was captured by sequencing in a study of T cells in Graves' hyperthyroidism and ophthalmopathy. Study results and caveats: Among clonotypes expanded in thyroid above 0.001, most were also found in blood.

With a duration under 2 months, the hyperthyroidism was newly diagnosed in patients aged 18 to 65. The PBMCs were sourced from fresh peripheral blood (more than 9 ml). This CDR3 region has 14 residues. Germline V lookup: CDR1 SNHLY, CDR2 FYNNEI. Trimming removed 1 base from V and 5 bases from J, with 11 bases in between. In its sample, this clonotype was seen a few times. The antigen is not known. Using RNA transcripts as the source, TCR beta CDR3 regions were amplified. The TCR CDR3 first-round RT-PCR relied on the HTBI primer set. Each CDR3 protein is one row after TCRdb ran MiXCR on the multiplex PCR reads. The data show about 260,000 distinct CDR3 sequences, 20% to 30% seen once.

The sequence came from a man aged 35 to 55 with Graves' hyperthyroidism that later progressed to Graves' ophthalmopathy. The sequenced sample consisted of blood. This rearrangement joins TRBV2 to TRBJ2-5; D is perhaps TRBD1 or TRBD2 (5 bases each). In DNA, the CDR3 is TGTGCCAGCAGTGAAGAGTCCTGGGGGGAGACCCAGTACTTC. It translates to CASSEESWGETQYF.